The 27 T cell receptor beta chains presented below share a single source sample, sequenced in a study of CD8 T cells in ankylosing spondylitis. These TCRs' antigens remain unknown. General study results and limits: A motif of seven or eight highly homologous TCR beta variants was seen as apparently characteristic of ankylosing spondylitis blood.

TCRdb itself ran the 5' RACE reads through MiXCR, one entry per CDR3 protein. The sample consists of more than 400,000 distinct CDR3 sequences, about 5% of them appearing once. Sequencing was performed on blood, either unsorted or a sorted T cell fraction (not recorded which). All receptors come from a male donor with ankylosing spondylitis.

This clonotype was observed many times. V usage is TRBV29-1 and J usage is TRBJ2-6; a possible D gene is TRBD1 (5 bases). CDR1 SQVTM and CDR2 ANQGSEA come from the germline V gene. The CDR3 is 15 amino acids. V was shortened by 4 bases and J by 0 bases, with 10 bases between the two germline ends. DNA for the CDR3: TGCAGCGTTGCACAGGTTCACTCTGGGGCCAACGTCCTGACTTTC. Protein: CSVAQVHSGANVLTF.

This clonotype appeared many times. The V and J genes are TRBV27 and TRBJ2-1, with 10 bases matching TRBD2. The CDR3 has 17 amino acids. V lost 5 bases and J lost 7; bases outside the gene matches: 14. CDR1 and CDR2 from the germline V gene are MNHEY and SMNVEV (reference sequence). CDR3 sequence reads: CASSHTLSSGRGNEQFF. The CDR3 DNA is TGTGCCAGCAGTCACACCCTTTCTAGCGGGAGAGGGAATGAGCAGTTCTTC.

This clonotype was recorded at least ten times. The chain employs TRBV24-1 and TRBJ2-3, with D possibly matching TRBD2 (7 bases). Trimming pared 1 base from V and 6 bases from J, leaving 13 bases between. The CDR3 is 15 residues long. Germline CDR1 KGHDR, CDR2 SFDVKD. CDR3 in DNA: TGTGCCACCAGTGATTTCGGCGGGGGCCCTGATACGCAGTATTTT. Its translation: CATSDFGGGPDTQYF.

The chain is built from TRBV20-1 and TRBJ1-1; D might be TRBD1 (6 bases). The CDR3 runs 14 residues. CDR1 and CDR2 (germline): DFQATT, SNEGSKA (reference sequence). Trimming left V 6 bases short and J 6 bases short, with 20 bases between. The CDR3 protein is CSAVRTDLSSEAFF. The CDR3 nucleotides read TGCAGTGCCGTTAGGACAGACCTTAGTTCTGAAGCTTTCTTT.

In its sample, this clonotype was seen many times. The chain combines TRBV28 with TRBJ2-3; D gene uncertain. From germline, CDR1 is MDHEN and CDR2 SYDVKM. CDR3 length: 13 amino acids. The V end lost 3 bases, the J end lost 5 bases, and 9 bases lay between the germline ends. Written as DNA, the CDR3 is TGTGCCAGCAGTTTTACGTATGAAGATACGCAGTATTTT. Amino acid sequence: CASSFTYEDTQYF.

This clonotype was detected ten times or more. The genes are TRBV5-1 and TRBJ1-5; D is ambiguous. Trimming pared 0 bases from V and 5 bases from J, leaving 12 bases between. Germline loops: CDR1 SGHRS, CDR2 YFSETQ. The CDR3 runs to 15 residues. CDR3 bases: TGCGCCAGCAGCTTGGAACCGGGTCCAGATCAGCCCCAGCATTTT. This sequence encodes CASSLEPGPDQPQHF.

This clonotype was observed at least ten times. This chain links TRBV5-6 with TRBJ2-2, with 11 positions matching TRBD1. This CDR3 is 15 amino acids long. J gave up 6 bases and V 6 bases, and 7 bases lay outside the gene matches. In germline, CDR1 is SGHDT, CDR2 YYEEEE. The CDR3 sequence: CASTLAGQGAGELFF. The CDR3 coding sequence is TGTGCCAGCACCCTTGCGGGACAGGGGGCCGGGGAGCTGTTTTTT.

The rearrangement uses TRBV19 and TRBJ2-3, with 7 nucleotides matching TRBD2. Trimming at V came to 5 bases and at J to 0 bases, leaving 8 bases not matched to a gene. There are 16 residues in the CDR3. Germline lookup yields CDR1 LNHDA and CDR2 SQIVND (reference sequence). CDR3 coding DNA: TGTGCCAGTAGTCTTCGGGAGGCGATTAGCACAGATACGCAGTATTTT. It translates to CASSLREAISTDTQYF.

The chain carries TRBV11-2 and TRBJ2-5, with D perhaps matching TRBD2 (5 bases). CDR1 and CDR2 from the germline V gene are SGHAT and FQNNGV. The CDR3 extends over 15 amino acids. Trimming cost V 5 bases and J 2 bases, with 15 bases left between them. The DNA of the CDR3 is TGTGCCAGCAGCATCTACTATCGGGGACAAGAGACCCAGTACTTC. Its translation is CASSIYYRGQETQYF. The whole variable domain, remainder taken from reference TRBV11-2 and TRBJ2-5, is EAGVAQSPRYKIIEKRQSVAFWCNPISGHATLYWYQQILGQGPKLLIQFQNNGVVDDSQLPKDRFSAERLKGVDSTLKIQPAKLEDSAVYLCASSIYYRGQETQYFGPGTRLLVL.

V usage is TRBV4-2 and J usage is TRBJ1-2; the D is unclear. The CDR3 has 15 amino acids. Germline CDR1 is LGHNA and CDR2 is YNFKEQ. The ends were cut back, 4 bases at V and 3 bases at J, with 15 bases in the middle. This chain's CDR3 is CASSPRAQQDYGYTF. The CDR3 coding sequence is TGTGCCAGCAGCCCCCGGGCCCAACAAGACTATGGCTACACCTTC.

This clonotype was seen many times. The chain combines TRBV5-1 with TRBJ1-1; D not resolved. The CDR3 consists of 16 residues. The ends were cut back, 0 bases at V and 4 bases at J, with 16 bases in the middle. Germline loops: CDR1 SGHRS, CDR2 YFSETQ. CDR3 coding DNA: TGCGCCAGCAGCTTGGACCCCTCGGGGAACCCCACTGAAGCTTTCTTT. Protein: CASSLDPSGNPTEAFF.

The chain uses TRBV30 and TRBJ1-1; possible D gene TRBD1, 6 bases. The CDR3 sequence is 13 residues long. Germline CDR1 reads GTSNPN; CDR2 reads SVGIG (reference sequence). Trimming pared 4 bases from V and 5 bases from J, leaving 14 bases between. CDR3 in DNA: TGTGCCTGGAAGAGGGGGTGGGGTACTGAAGCTTTCTTT. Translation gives CAWKRGWGTEAFF.

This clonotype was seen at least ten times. The CDR3 reads CASSLTGKGYTF. CDR3 nucleotides: TGTGCCAGCAGCTTGACAGGGAAAGGCTACACCTTC. The chain employs TRBV7-9 and TRBJ1-2; TRBD1 aligns across 7 bases. Trimming took 3 bases from V and 8 from J; bases not matched to a gene: 3. Germline CDR1 SEHNR, CDR2 FQNEAQ (reference sequence). This CDR3 contains 12 residues.

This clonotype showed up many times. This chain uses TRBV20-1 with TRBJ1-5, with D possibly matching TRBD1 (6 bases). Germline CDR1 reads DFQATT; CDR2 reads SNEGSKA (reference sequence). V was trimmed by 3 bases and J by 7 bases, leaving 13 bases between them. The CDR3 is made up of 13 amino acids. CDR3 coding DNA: TGCAGTGCTAGCAGGGGCGAGGGGCAGCCCCAGCATTTT. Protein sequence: CSASRGEGQPQHF.

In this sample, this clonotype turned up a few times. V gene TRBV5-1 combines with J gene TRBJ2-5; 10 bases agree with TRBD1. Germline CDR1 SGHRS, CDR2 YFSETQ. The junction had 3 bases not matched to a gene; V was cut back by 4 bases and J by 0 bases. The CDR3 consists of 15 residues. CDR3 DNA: TGCGCCAGCAGCACGGGACAGGGGCACCAAGAGACCCAGTACTTC. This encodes CASSTGQGHQETQYF.

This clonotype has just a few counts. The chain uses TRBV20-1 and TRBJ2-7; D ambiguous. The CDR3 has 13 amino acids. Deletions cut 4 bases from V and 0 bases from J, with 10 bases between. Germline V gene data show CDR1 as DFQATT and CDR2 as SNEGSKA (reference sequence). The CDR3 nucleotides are TGCAGTGCTAACGCCGGAAACTCCTACGAGCAGTACTTC. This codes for CSANAGNSYEQYF.

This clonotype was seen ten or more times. CDR3 amino acids: CATRPPGNEQYF. The DNA of the CDR3 is TGTGCCACCCGCCCCCCCGGGAATGAGCAGTACTTC. The chain employs TRBV18 and TRBJ2-7; D is possibly TRBD2 (5 bases). Trimming took 10 bases from V and 7 from J, leaving 17 bases between them. The CDR3 is 12 amino acids. Germline V lookup: CDR1 KGHSH, CDR2 LQKENI. The whole variable domain, remainder taken from reference TRBV18 and TRBJ2-7, is NAGVMQNPRHLVRRRGQEARLRCSPMKGHSHVYWYRQLPEEGLKFMVYLQKENIIDESGMPKERFSAEFPKEGPSILRIQQVVRGDSAAYFCATRPPGNEQYFGPGTRLTVT.

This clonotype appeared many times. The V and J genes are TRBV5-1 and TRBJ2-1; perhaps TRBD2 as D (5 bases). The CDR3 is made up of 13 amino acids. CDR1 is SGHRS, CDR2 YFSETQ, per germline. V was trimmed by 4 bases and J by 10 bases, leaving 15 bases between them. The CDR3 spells CASSRPAGEEQFF. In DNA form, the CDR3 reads TGCGCCAGCAGCCGACCCGCCGGGGAAGAGCAGTTCTTC.

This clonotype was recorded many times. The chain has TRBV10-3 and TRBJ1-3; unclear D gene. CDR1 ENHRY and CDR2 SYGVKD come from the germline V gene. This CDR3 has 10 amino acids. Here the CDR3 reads CATRENTIYF. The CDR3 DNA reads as TGTGCGACGCGGGAGAACACCATATATTTT.

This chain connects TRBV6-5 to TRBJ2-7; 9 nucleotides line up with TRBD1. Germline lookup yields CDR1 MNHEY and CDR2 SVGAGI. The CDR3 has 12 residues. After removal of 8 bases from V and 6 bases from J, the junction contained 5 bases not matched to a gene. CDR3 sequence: CASEGQGGEQYF. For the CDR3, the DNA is TGTGCCAGCGAGGGACAGGGCGGCGAGCAGTACTTC.

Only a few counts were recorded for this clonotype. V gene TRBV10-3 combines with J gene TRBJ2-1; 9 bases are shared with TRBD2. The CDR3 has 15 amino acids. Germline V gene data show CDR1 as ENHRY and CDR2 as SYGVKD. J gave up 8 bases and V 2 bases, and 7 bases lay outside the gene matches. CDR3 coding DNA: TGTGCCATCAGTGAGGTTAGCGGGAGAATAGATGAGCAGTTCTTC. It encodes CAISEVSGRIDEQFF.

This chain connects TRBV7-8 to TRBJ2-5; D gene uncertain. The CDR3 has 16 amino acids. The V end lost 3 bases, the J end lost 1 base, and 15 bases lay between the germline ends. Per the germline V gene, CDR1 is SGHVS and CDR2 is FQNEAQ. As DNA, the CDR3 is TGTGCCAGCAGCTTCCTTAGGCAGAGCTTCCAAGAGACCCAGTACTTC. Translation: CASSFLRQSFQETQYF. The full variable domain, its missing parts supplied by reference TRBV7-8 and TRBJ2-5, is GAGVSQSPRYKVAKRGQDVALRCDPISGHVSLFWYQQALGQGPEFLTYFQNEAQLDKSGLPSDRFFAERPEGSVSTLKIQRTQQEDSAVYLCASSFLRQSFQETQYFGPGTRLLVL.

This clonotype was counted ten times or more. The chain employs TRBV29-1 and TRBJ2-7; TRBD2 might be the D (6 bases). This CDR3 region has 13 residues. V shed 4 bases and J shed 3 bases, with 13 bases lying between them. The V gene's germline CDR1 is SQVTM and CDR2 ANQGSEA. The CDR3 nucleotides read TGCAGCGTTGGGAGGCTCGGGAGCTACGAGCAGTACTTC. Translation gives CSVGRLGSYEQYF.

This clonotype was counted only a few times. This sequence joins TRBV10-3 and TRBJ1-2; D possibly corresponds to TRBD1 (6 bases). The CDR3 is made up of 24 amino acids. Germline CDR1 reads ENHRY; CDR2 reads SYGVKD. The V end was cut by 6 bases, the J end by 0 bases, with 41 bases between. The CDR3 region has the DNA TGTGCCATCAGATTCTTCCTACTAGTTCCTGGGGGACATGGAGAAGTACGGTCTAACTATGGCTACACCTTC. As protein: CAIRFFLLVPGGHGEVRSNYGYTF.

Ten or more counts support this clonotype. The CDR3: CASSGGGSVYYEQYF. The CDR3 nucleotides are TGTGCCAGCAGCGGGGGAGGATCGGTATACTACGAGCAGTACTTC. The chain links TRBV7-9 to TRBJ2-7, with D perhaps TRBD2 (6 bases). The CDR3 has 15 amino acids. Trimming cost V 5 bases and J 3 bases, with 17 bases left between them. Germline assignment: CDR1 SEHNR and CDR2 FQNEAQ (reference sequence).

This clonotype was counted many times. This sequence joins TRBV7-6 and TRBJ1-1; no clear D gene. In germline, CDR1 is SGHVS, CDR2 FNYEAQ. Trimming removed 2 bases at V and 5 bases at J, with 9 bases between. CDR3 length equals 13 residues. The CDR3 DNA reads TGTGCCAGCAGCTTATCCGGTAGGACTGAAGCTTTCTTT. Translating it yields CASSLSGRTEAFF.

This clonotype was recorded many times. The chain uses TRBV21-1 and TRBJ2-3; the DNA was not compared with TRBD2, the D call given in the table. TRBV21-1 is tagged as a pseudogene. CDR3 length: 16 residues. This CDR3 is CASSKGREGLADTQYF. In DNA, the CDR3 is TGTGCCAGCAGCAAAGGACGGGAGGGCCTTGCAGATACGCAGTATTTT.